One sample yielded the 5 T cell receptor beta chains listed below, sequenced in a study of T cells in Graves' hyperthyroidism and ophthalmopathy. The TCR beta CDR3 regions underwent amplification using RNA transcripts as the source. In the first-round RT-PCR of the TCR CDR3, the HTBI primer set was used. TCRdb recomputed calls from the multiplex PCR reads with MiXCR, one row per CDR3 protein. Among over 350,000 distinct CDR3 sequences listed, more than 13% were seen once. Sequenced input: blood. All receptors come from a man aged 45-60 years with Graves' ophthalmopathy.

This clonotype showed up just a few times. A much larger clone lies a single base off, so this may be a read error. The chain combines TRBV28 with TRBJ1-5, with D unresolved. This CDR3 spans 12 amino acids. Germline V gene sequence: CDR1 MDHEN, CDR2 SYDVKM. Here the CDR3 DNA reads TGTGCCAGCAGTTTAGGGCCCCAGCTCCAGCATTTT. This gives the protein CASSLGPQLQHF.

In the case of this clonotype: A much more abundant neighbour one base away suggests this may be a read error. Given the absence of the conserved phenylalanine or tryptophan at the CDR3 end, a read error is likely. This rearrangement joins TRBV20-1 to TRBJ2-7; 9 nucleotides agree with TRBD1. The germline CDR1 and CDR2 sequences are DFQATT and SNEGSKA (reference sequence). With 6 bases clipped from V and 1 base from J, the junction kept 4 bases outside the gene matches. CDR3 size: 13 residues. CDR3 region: CSATGTGSYEQYL. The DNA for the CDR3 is TGCAGTGCCACCGGGACAGGGTCCTACGAGCAGTACCTC.

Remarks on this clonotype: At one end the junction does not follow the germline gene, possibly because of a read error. The CDR3 protein is CASRAGSYDEQFF. CDR3 bases: TGTGCCAGCCGGGCAGGGTCCTACGATGAGCAGTTCTTC. The V and J genes are TRBV27 and TRBJ2-1; D may be TRBD1 (5 bases). The CDR3 is made up of 13 amino acids. Germline V lookup: CDR1 MNHEY, CDR2 SMNVEV (reference sequence).

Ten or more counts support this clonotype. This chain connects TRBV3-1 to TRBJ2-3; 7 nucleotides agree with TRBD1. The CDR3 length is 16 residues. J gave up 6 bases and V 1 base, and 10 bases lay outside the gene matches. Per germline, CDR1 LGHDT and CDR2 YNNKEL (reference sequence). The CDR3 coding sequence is TGTGCCAGCAGCCAAGGACAGGGCCTGAGGATGGATACGCAGTATTTT. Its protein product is CASSQGQGLRMDTQYF.

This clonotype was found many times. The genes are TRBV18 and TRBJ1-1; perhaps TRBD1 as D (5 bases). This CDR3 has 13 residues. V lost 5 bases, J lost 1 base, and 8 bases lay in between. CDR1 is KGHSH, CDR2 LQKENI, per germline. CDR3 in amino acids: CASSVQANTEAFF. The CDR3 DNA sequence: TGTGCCAGCTCAGTACAGGCGAACACTGAAGCTTTCTTT.